This TCR beta chain originates from a study of technical replicates of blood from four donors. Sequencing used immunoSEQ multiplex PCR; TCRdb keeps in-frame clones, though not all of them. This sample yields around 77,000 clones, of which 92% are seen a single time; 0.41% belongs to the top ten. From germline, CDR1 is MNHNS and CDR2 SASEGT. The ends were cut back, 5 bases at V and 0 bases at J, with 10 bases in the middle. The CDR3 runs to 14 residues. Sequencing used T cells isolated from PBMCs. The receptor's source is a human donor in good health. The chain couples TRBV6-1 to TRBJ1-1, with D perhaps TRBD1 (5 bases). DNA of the CDR3: TGTGCCAGCAGTTCGGGGACTATGAACACTGAAGCTTTCTTT. Translated: CASSSGTMNTEAFF.